The text below deals with one T cell receptor beta chain. V was shortened by 3 bases and J by 3 bases, with 12 bases between the two germline ends. This CDR3 is 14 amino acids long. Germline V gene data show CDR1 as LNHDA and CDR2 as SQIVND (reference sequence). TEMRA cells were FACS-enriched and CD8+ and CD4+ T cells negatively isolated. This sample is part of a study of CD8 T cells in Susac syndrome. Background on the study: When their blood was taken, the Susac syndrome patients had either not yet had any therapy, were taking corticosteroids, or were taking intravenous immunoglobulin alone.

A quantity of roughly 0.5 to 1 ug RNA underwent reverse transcription using random hexamers. TCRdb recomputed calls from the immunoSEQ multiplex PCR reads with MiXCR, one row per CDR3 protein. The data contain some 210,000 distinct CDR3 sequences, roughly 93% of them seen just once; the ten biggest clones take up about 0.14%. This rearrangement joins TRBV19 to TRBJ2-7, with D hard to call. The TCR was taken from a human donor with Susac syndrome. The sequenced material came from CD4+ T cells from PBMCs. The CDR3 region is CASSMRRFDYEQYF. The CDR3 DNA is TGTGCCAGTAGTATGAGGCGGTTCGACTACGAGCAGTACTTC.